Listed below are T cell receptor beta chains from one sample, sequenced in a study of cytomegalovirus exposure and HLA in healthy donors. Generated by immunoSEQ multiplex PCR, the TCRdb table keeps only in-frame clones and is missing some. This sample has about 180,000 clones; around 80% occur once, and the top ten carry under 0.75%. Input material: PBMCs. The receptors stem from a woman between 40 and 55 years old in good health and CMV-seronegative. The CDR3 runs from the conserved cysteine through the conserved F or W. A D gene is named only where the DNA matches it firmly. Clone size is not always given. Where it is, it says once, few, many or a class for expanded clones.

clone_size	d_call	v_call	j_call	cdr3_aa	cdr3_nt
once	-	TRBV15	TRBJ2-2	CATSRATGSTGELFF	TGTGCCACCAGCAGAGCTACAGGAAGCACCGGGGAGCTGTTTTTT
-	-	TRBV7-2	TRBJ1-2	CASSLTDRHKGGYTF	TGTGCCAGCAGCTTAACAGACAGGCACAAGGGTGGCTACACCTTC
-	-	TRBV6-5	TRBJ2-5	CASRRRTAQETQYF	TGTGCCAGCAGACGTCGGACAGCACAAGAGACCCAGTACTTC
-	TRBD1	TRBV10-3	TRBJ1-2	CAISDSTGAIYGYTF	TGTGCCATCAGTGATAGCACAGGGGCAATCTATGGCTACACCTTC
-	TRBD1	TRBV5-1	TRBJ1-1	CASSLRTGTGLTEAFF	TGCGCCAGCAGCTTGCGGACAGGAACGGGGTTAACTGAAGCTTTCTTT
-	-	TRBV9	TRBJ2-3	CASSVESGVYTDTQYF	TGTGCCAGCAGCGTAGAGTCAGGGGTATACACAGATACGCAGTATTTT
-	-	TRBV30	TRBJ1-6	CAWSQDNNSPLHF	TGTGCCTGGAGTCAGGATAATAATTCACCCCTCCACTTT
-	-	TRBV2	TRBJ1-2	CASSDRGWGYGYTF	TGTGCCAGCAGTGATAGGGGATGGGGCTATGGCTACACCTTC
-	-	TRBV9	TRBJ2-7	CASSVDFGGDYEQYF	TGTGCCAGCAGCGTAGATTTTGGAGGGGACTACGAGCAGTACTTC
-	-	TRBV7-9	TRBJ2-1	CASSLLRSMIDNEQFF	TGTGCCAGCAGCTTATTGAGATCGATGATAGACAATGAGCAGTTCTTC
-	-	TRBV28	TRBJ2-3	CASSTYHTRDTQYF	TGTGCCAGCAGTACTTACCATACCCGAGATACGCAGTATTTT
-	-	TRBV18	TRBJ1-1	CASSPIEREAFF	TGTGCCAGCTCACCAATAGAACGGGAAGCTTTCTTT
few	TRBD1	TRBV27	TRBJ1-5	CARETGEYQPQHF	TGTGCCAGAGAGACAGGGGAATATCAGCCCCAGCATTTT
-	-	TRBV28	TRBJ1-3	CASSLLTGMVAGNTIYF	TGTGCCAGCAGTTTACTAACAGGGATGGTGGCTGGAAACACCATATATTTT
few	TRBD1	TRBV7-9	TRBJ1-1	CASSLDPTGTGNTEAFF	TGTGCCAGCAGCTTAGATCCCACCGGGACAGGGAACACTGAAGCTTTCTTT
-	-	TRBV6-1	TRBJ2-7	CASNPDDRTYYEQYF	TGTGCCAGCAACCCAGATGACAGGACCTACTACGAGCAGTACTTC
-	-	TRBV14	TRBJ2-1	CASSRQPYNEQFF	TGTGCCAGCAGCCGACAGCCTTACAATGAGCAGTTCTTC
-	-	TRBV27	TRBJ1-1	CATSTTEDTEAFF	TGTGCCACGTCCACGACAGAGGACACTGAAGCTTTCTTT
-	TRBD2	TRBV2	TRBJ2-1	CASTLGTSGSSEQFF	TGTGCCAGCACCCTGGGAACTAGCGGGAGTAGTGAGCAGTTCTTC
few	TRBD1	TRBV7-2	TRBJ2-4	CASGESSGTGGLNIQYF	TGTGCCAGTGGAGAATCCTCCGGGACAGGGGGCTTGAACATTCAGTACTTC
once	-	TRBV10-3	TRBJ2-5	CAISPDRQTQYF	TGTGCCATCAGCCCGGACAGACAGACCCAGTACTTC
-	-	TRBV29-1	TRBJ2-3	CSVVPGIDTQYF	TGCAGCGTTGTCCCAGGGATAGATACGCAGTATTTT
once	TRBD1	TRBV4-3	TRBJ2-3	CASSHLPQGAQGTQYF	TGCGCCAGCAGCCACTTACCCCAGGGGGCGCAAGGTACGCAGTATTTT
-	-	TRBV28	TRBJ2-7	CASRTGYEQYF	TGTGCCAGCAGAACAGGCTACGAGCAGTACTTC
-	-	TRBV14	TRBJ2-3	CASSQISGDTQYF	TGTGCCAGCAGCCAAATCTCCGGGGATACGCAGTATTTT
-	-	TRBV4-2	TRBJ2-5	CASSQEVRPAGETQYF	TGTGCCAGCAGCCAAGAAGTTCGTCCCGCGGGGGAGACCCAGTACTTC
-	-	TRBV5-1	TRBJ2-3	CASSLRGTDTQYF	TGCGCCAGCAGCTTAAGGGGTACAGATACGCAGTATTTT
-	TRBD1	TRBV5-1	TRBJ1-1	CASTGDMNTEAFF	TGCGCCAGTACAGGGGATATGAACACTGAAGCTTTCTTT
-	-	TRBV9	TRBJ2-1	CASSVARRGGNEQFF	TGTGCCAGCAGCGTAGCCCGACGAGGGGGCAATGAGCAGTTCTTC
-	TRBD1	TRBV5-1	TRBJ1-5	CASSLGPTGRNQPQHF	TGCGCCAGCAGCTTAGGGCCGACAGGGCGCAATCAGCCCCAGCATTTT
-	-	TRBV5-1	TRBJ2-1	CASSEGGRTTYNEQFF	TGCGCCAGCAGCGAAGGAGGGCGTACGACCTACAATGAGCAGTTCTTC
-	TRBD1	TRBV7-2	TRBJ1-1	CASSSRRGQGGTEAFF	TGTGCCAGCAGCTCACGACGCGGACAGGGAGGCACTGAAGCTTTCTTT
-	-	TRBV12-5	TRBJ1-2	CASGFSGERGYTF	TGTGCTAGTGGTTTCTCAGGGGAACGCGGCTACACCTTC
-	TRBD2	TRBV10-2	TRBJ2-5	CASSEPRGEGGRETQYF	TGCGCCAGCAGTGAACCCCGCGGGGAGGGTGGTAGGGAGACCCAGTACTTC
-	-	TRBV30	TRBJ1-2	CAWSLGQGYGYTF	TGTGCCTGGAGCTTAGGGCAGGGGTATGGCTACACCTTC
once	TRBD2	TRBV6-1	TRBJ2-1	CASSETSPVNEQFF	TGTGCCAGCAGCGAGACTAGCCCCGTCAATGAGCAGTTCTTC
-	TRBD1	TRBV18	TRBJ1-4	CASSPRTGNEKLFF	TGTGCCAGCTCACCAAGGACAGGGAACGAAAAACTGTTTTTT
-	TRBD1	TRBV28	TRBJ1-2	CASSPRTGGNYGYTF	TGTGCCAGCAGTCCACGGACAGGGGGAAACTATGGCTACACCTTC
-	-	TRBV5-1	TRBJ2-1	CASSGGQSSYNEQFF	TGCGCCAGCAGCGGCGGACAGAGCTCCTACAATGAGCAGTTCTTC
-	-	TRBV20-1	TRBJ2-7	CSAFLTYEQYF	TGCAGTGCTTTCCTTACCTACGAGCAGTACTTC
-	-	TRBV9	TRBJ1-1	CASSARGSETEAFF	TGTGCCAGCAGCGCCCGAGGGTCGGAGACTGAAGCTTTCTTT
once	TRBD1	TRBV6-5	TRBJ1-3	CASSGQAVSGNTIYF	TGTGCCAGCAGCGGACAGGCAGTCTCTGGAAACACCATATATTTT
-	TRBD2	TRBV5-1	TRBJ2-5	CASSLAGGAGETQYF	TGCGCCAGCAGCTTGGCCGGGGGGGCCGGGGAGACCCAGTACTTC
-	-	TRBV6-4	TRBJ2-2	CVSSFQLLRGSYTGELFF	TGTGTCAGCAGTTTCCAACTACTCAGGGGCAGTTACACCGGGGAGCTGTTTTTT
-	TRBD2	TRBV2	TRBJ2-1	CASNFPSGGVDNEQFF	TGTGCCAGCAATTTTCCCAGCGGGGGGGTGGACAATGAGCAGTTCTTC
-	-	TRBV12-2	TRBJ2-4	CASPTYMGVASGGTKNIQYF	TGTGCAAGTCCCACGTACATGGGGGTGGCTAGCGGGGGTACCAAAAACATTCAGTACTTC
-	-	TRBV10-3	TRBJ2-5	CAISLSREGETQYF	TGTGCCATCAGTTTGAGCAGGGAAGGAGAGACCCAGTACTTC
few	TRBD1	TRBV13	TRBJ2-1	CASRSDRVDEQFF	TGTGCCAGCAGGTCCGACAGGGTTGATGAGCAGTTCTTC